This T cell receptor (beta chain) appears in the sequencing data of a study of tumor and adjacent non-tumor tissue in lung cancer. Study-level background: Stage I to III disease affected 10 men and about five women aged roughly 31 to 85. Study-wide results and limits: Significantly higher TCR diversity was found in tumor than normal lung. Shorter survival was associated with higher TCR diversity in tumors.

Comments on this clonotype: Its target is unknown. The DNA is omitted, as the CDR3 cannot be located on it reliably, and the CDR3 follows TCRdb's listing.

The CDR3 numbers 14 amino acids, ends counted. Per germline, CDR1 SQVTM and CDR2 ANQGSEA. Three rounds of nested PCR, following a modified ARM-PCR protocol, produced the TCRbeta library. TCRdb recomputed calls from the multiplex PCR reads with MiXCR, one row per CDR3 protein. Of approximately 65,000 distinct CDR3 sequences in the sample, about 60% were seen once. This sample's RNA came from whole unsorted tissue. The sample was lung tumor tissue. The sequence was collected from a man in his fifties or sixties with non-small cell lung cancer. V gene TRBV29-1 combines with J gene TRBJ2-7; no DNA check was done on the table's D call, TRBD1. The CDR3: CSVGFGTGDNEKYF.